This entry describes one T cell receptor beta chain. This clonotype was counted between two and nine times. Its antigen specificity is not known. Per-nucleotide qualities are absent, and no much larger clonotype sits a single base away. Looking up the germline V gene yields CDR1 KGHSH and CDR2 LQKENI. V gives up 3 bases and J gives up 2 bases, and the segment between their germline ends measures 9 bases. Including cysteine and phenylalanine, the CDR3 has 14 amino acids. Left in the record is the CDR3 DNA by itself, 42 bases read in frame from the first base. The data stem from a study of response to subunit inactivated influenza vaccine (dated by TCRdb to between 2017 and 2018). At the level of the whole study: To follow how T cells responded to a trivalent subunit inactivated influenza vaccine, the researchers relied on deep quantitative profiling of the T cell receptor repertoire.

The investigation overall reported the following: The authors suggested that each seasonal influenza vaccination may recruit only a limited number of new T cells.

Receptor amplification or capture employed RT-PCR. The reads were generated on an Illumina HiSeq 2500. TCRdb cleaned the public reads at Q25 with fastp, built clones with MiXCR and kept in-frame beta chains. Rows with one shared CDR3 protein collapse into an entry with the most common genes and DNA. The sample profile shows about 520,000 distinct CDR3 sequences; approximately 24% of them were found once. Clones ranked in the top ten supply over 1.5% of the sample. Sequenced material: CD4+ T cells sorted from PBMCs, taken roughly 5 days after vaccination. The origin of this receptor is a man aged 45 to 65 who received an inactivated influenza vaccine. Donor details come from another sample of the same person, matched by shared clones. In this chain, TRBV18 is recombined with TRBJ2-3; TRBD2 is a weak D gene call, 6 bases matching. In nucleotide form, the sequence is TGTGCCAGCTCACCTCGGGGGAACACAGATACGCAGTATTTT. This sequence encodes CASSPRGNTDTQYF. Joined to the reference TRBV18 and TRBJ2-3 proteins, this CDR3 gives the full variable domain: NAGVMQNPRHLVRRRGQEARLRCSPMKGHSHVYWYRQLPEEGLKFMVYLQKENIIDESGMPKERFSAEFPKEGPSILRIQQVVRGDSAAYFCASSPRGNTDTQYFGPGTRLTVL.